These 19 T cell receptor beta chains were all obtained from the same sample, sequenced in a study of beta chain features in type 1 diabetes. The study reverse transcribed the entire isolated RNA, so it sequenced expressed TCRB transcripts. Profiling relied on immunoSEQ multiplex PCR, and the TCRdb table lists in-frame clones only, not all of them. The sample carries 630,000 or so clones, roughly 13% recorded once. Study-level results: Researchers report that Type 1 diabetes patients had moderately but significantly shorter TCRB CDR3s across all four CD4+ subsets.

The antigens these receptors bind are not known. Sample: naive CD4+ T cells from blood. Every receptor here comes from a man aged 18 to 30 with type 1 diabetes.

V usage is TRBV9 and J usage is TRBJ2-5; 10 nucleotides line up with TRBD2. Germline trimming cut 0 bases from V and 3 bases from J; bases unmatched to any gene: 5. The germline V gene has CDR1 SGDLS and CDR2 YYNGEE. This CDR3 has 16 residues. CDR3 bases: TGTGCCAGCAGCGTAGGGGCTAGCGGGGGCAAAGAGACCCAGTACTTC. Protein product: CASSVGASGGKETQYF.

The table lists this clone with a few counts. The V call is TRBV18, the J call TRBJ1-4; D remains unclear. There are 14 residues in the CDR3. Looked up from germline, CDR1 is KGHSH and CDR2 is LQKENI. V lost 2 bases and J lost 5, with 9 bases in between. The CDR3 region is CASSPRAENEKLFF. CDR3 sequence (DNA): TGTGCCAGCTCACCAAGGGCGGAAAATGAAAAACTGTTTTTT.

This chain links TRBV7-3 with TRBJ2-1; D is tentatively TRBD1 or TRBD2 (6 bases each). The CDR3 is 15 amino acids. The V end lost 3 bases, the J end lost 13 bases, and 22 bases lay between the germline ends. Per germline, CDR1 SGHTA and CDR2 FQGTGA. This chain's CDR3 is CASSFGRGPGEQQFF. CDR3 DNA: TGTGCCAGCAGCTTCGGACGGGGGCCGGGTGAACAACAGTTCTTC.

This clone was detected only a few times. This CDR3 reads CASSPRGGALNTEAFF. CDR3 nucleotides: TGTGCCAGCTCACCCCGGGGGGGGGCGTTGAACACTGAAGCTTTCTTT. The genes are TRBV18 and TRBJ1-1, with D tentatively TRBD1 (6 bases). Trimming took off 3 bases at V and 0 bases at J, with 14 bases between the two ends. CDR1 is KGHSH, CDR2 LQKENI, per germline. The length of the CDR3 is 16 residues.

The V call is TRBV6-5, the J call TRBJ2-7, with TRBD1 matching over 8 bases. The ends lost 0 bases at V and 2 bases at J; junction bases unmatched: 3. Germline-derived CDR1 and CDR2 are MNHEY and SVGAGI. The CDR3 covers 15 residues. Here the CDR3 reads CASSYSNRGAYEQYF. The CDR3 DNA follows: TGTGCCAGCAGTTACTCAAACAGGGGGGCCTACGAGCAGTACTTC.

This chain connects TRBV18 to TRBJ1-1, with D possibly being TRBD1 (5 bases). The germline V gene encodes CDR1 KGHSH and CDR2 LQKENI. The CDR3 runs 16 residues. With 3 bases removed from V and 5 bases from J, the gap between germline ends came to 19 bases. CDR3 in DNA: TGTGCCAGCTCACCCCTAGGGGCTACGGCGGGGACTGAAGCTTTCTTT. It is translated as CASSPLGATAGTEAFF. The variable domain in full, with the rest retrieved from reference TRBV18 and TRBJ1-1, is NAGVMQNPRHLVRRRGQEARLRCSPMKGHSHVYWYRQLPEEGLKFMVYLQKENIIDESGMPKERFSAEFPKEGPSILRIQQVVRGDSAAYFCASSPLGATAGTEAFFGQGTRLTVV.

This clone was found a few times. This chain uses TRBV30 with TRBJ1-2; D is undetermined. Looked up from germline, CDR1 is GTSNPN and CDR2 is SVGIG (reference sequence). V shed 0 bases and J shed 2 bases, with 7 bases lying between them. This CDR3 has 13 amino acids. The CDR3 spells CAWSVVGNYGYTF. The CDR3 nucleotides read TGTGCCTGGAGTGTAGTTGGAAACTATGGCTACACCTTC.

This clone has a handful of counts. The V and J genes are TRBV13 and TRBJ2-1; 10 bases are a match to TRBD2. The CDR3 runs to 17 residues. Trimming removed 5 bases from V and 3 bases from J; junction bases left unmatched: 10. CDR1 is PRHDT and CDR2 is FYEKMQ in the germline V gene (reference sequence). CDR3 DNA: TGTGCCAGCAGCCGGATAGGCCTAGCGGGGGACTACAATGAGCAGTTCTTC. Translating it yields CASSRIGLAGDYNEQFF.

This clone was seen more than once but under ten times. This rearrangement joins TRBV29-1 to TRBJ2-3, with 9 bases that match TRBD2. This CDR3 contains 13 residues. Germline CDR1 reads SQVTM; CDR2 reads ANQGSEA. After removal of 4 bases from V and 5 bases from J, the junction contained 4 bases not matched to a gene. The CDR3 nucleotides read TGCAGCGTTGTCCGAGCGGGGGGAGATACGCAGTATTTT. Protein: CSVVRAGGDTQYF.

This rearrangement joins TRBV7-2 to TRBJ2-5, with unresolved D. V was cut by 1 base and J by 11 bases, with 17 bases left in between. CDR3 length equals 14 residues. From germline, CDR1 is SGHTA and CDR2 FQGNSA. DNA for the CDR3: TGTGCCAGCAGCTTAGAGGGTGGCCAAAGGGCTCAGTACTTC. It specifies CASSLEGGQRAQYF.

The chain employs TRBV30 and TRBJ1-2; TRBD1 is a possible D gene (5 bases). V was cut by 1 base and J by 5 bases, with 17 bases left in between. This CDR3 contains 15 residues. Germline V gene sequence: CDR1 GTSNPN, CDR2 SVGIG (reference sequence). CDR3 sequence: CAWSESRALIYGYTF. CDR3 in DNA: TGTGCCTGGAGTGAGAGCAGGGCTCTTATTTATGGCTACACCTTC.

This clone came up a few times. Other DNA sequences in this sample translate to the same CDR3. The chain couples TRBV6-5 to TRBJ2-7, with 7 bases aligning to TRBD2. The CDR3 covers 12 residues. From germline, CDR1 is MNHEY and CDR2 SVGAGI. J gave up 6 bases and V 2 bases, and 1 base lay outside the gene matches. The CDR3: CASSYPGGEQYF. In nucleotides, the CDR3 is TGTGCCAGCAGTTACCCGGGGGGCGAGCAGTACTTC.

This clone has more than one count but fewer than ten. The rearrangement uses TRBV15 and TRBJ1-4; 7 bases line up with TRBD1. The junction had 14 bases not matched to a gene; V was cut back by 3 bases and J by 10 bases. In germline, CDR1 is LNHNV, CDR2 YYDKDF (reference sequence). The CDR3 length is 16 residues. CDR3 sequence reads: CATSSRLGTEYGKLFF. DNA for the CDR3: TGTGCCACCAGCAGTCGTTTGGGGACAGAGTACGGAAAACTGTTTTTT.

In its sample, this clone was seen a few times. The V and J genes are TRBV7-2 and TRBJ2-3, with D hard to call. CDR3 length: 14 residues. CDR1 SGHTA and CDR2 FQGNSA come from the germline V gene. The germline V and J ends were trimmed by 0 bases and 2 bases, with 6 bases remaining between them. This chain's CDR3 is CASSLAVHTDTQYF. DNA of the CDR3: TGTGCCAGCAGCTTAGCCGTCCACACAGATACGCAGTATTTT.

This clone was detected a few times. The chain recombines TRBV5-1 with TRBJ1-5; perhaps TRBD1 as D (6 bases). Looked up from germline, CDR1 is SGHRS and CDR2 is YFSETQ. The CDR3 is made up of 14 amino acids. V gave up 3 bases and J gave up 2 bases, with 9 bases separating them. The CDR3 loop is CASSSRGGNQPQHF. CDR3 nucleotides: TGCGCCAGCAGCTCCAGGGGTGGCAATCAGCCCCAGCATTTT.

In this sample, this clone turned up a few times. The V call is TRBV7-2, the J call TRBJ1-2; possibly TRBD1 for D (5 bases). The CDR3 runs 16 residues. CDR1 and CDR2 (germline): SGHTA, FQGNSA. The germline V and J ends were trimmed by 5 bases and 3 bases, with 19 bases remaining between them. In nucleotides, the CDR3 is TGTGCCAGCAGCCCTGCCCTACCCGGGACGTACTATGGCTACACCTTC. This sequence encodes CASSPALPGTYYGYTF.

CDR3 in DNA: TGCGCCAGCAGCGCGGGACTAGCGGGAGGTTCCAGCTCCTACGAGCAGTACTTC. As protein: CASSAGLAGGSSSYEQYF. This chain links TRBV5-1 with TRBJ2-7, with 15 positions matching TRBD2. CDR3 length: 18 amino acids. The J segment lost 0 bases and the V segment lost 4 bases, leaving 8 bases of the junction unmatched. Germline V lookup: CDR1 SGHRS, CDR2 YFSETQ.

The chain has TRBV11-2 and TRBJ2-5, with TRBD1 identical over 9 bases. The CDR3 is 17 residues long. The V gene end was trimmed by 3 bases and the J gene end by 1 base; junction bases not matched to a gene: 9. Germline CDR1 reads SGHAT; CDR2 reads FQNNGV. CDR3 loop: CASSFNTGGPLQETQYF. CDR3 bases: TGTGCCAGCAGCTTTAATACAGGGGGCCCTCTCCAAGAGACCCAGTACTTC. The complete variable domain, with remaining parts taken from reference TRBV11-2 and TRBJ2-5, reads EAGVAQSPRYKIIEKRQSVAFWCNPISGHATLYWYQQILGQGPKLLIQFQNNGVVDDSQLPKDRFSAERLKGVDSTLKIQPAKLEDSAVYLCASSFNTGGPLQETQYFGPGTRLLVL.

The V and J genes are TRBV28 and TRBJ1-1, with D unclear. Germline V CDR1 and CDR2: MDHEN, SYDVKM. Trimming took off 5 bases at V and 3 bases at J, with 7 bases between the two ends. This CDR3 contains 12 residues. CDR3 in amino acids: CASSAMDTEAFF. The CDR3 DNA is TGTGCCAGCAGTGCTATGGACACTGAAGCTTTCTTT.